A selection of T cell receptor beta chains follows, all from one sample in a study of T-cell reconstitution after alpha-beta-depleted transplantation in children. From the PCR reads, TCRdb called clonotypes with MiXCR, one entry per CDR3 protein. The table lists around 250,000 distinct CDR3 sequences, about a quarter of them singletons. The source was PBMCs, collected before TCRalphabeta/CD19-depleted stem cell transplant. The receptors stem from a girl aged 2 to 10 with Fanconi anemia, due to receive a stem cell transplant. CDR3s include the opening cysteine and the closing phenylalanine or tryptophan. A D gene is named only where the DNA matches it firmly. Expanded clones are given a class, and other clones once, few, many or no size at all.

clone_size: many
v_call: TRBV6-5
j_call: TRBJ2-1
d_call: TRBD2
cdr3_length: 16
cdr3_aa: CASSYSLAGDYNEQFF
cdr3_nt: TGTGCCAGCAGTTACTCCCTAGCGGGGGATTACAATGAGCAGTTCTTC

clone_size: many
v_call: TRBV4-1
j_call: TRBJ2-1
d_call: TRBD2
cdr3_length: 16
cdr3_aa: CASSQDASGGYNEQFF
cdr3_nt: TGCGCCAGCAGCCAAGATGCTAGCGGGGGATACAATGAGCAGTTCTTC

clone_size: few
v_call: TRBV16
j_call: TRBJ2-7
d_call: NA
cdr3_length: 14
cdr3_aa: CASSQWSGTYEQYF
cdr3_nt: TGTGCCAGCAGCCAATGGAGCGGCACCTACGAGCAGTACTTC

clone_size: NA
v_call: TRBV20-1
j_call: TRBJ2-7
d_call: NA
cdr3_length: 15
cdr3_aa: CSARGIVRDSYEQYF
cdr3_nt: TGCAGTGCTAGAGGAATTGTGCGGGACTCCTACGAGCAGTACTTC

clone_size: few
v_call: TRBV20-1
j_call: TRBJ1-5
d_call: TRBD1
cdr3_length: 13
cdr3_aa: CSAKTGVDQPQHF
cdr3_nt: TGCAGTGCTAAGACAGGGGTGGATCAGCCCCAGCATTTT

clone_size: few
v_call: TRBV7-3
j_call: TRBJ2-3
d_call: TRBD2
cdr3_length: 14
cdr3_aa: CASSWTSGADTQYF
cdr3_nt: TGTGCCAGCAGCTGGACTAGCGGGGCAGATACGCAGTATTTT

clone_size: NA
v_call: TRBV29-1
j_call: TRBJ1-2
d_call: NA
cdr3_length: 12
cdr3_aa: CSVEGGRYGYTF
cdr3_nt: TGCAGCGTTGAAGGGGGGCGCTATGGCTACACCTTC

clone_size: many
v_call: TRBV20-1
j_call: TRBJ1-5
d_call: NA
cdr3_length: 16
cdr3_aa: CSAREMGGDINQPQHF
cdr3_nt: TGCAGTGCTAGAGAAATGGGAGGCGACATTAATCAGCCCCAGCATTTT

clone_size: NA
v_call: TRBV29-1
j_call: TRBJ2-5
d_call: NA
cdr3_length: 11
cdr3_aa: CSVGDIEIQYF
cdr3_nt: TGCAGCGTTGGGGATATAGAGATCCAGTACTTC

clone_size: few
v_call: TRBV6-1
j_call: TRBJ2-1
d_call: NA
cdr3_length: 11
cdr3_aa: CASSVGYEQFF
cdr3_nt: TGTGCCAGCAGTGTGGGGTATGAGCAGTTCTTC

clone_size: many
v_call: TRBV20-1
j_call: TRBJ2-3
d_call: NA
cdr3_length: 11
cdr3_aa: CSANLGVTQYF
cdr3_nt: TGCAGTGCTAATCTGGGAGTTACGCAGTATTTT

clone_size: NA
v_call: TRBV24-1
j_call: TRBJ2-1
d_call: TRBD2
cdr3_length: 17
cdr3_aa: CATSDLLAGEARDEQFF
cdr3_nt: TGTGCCACCAGTGATTTACTAGCGGGAGAAGCGCGTGATGAGCAGTTCTTC

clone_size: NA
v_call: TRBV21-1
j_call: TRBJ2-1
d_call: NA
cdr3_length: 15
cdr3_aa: CASSNGPQGRDEQFF
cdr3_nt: TGTGCCAGCAGCAATGGTCCGCAGGGGAGAGATGAGCAGTTCTTC

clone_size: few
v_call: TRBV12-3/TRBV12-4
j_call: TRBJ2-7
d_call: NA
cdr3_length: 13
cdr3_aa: CASSSQQGYEQYF
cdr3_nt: TGTGCCAGCAGTTCCCAGCAGGGTTACGAGCAGTACTTC

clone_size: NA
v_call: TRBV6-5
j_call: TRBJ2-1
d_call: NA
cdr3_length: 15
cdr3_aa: CASSYSEPVYNEQFF
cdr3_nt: TGTGCCAGCAGTTACTCGGAGCCAGTTTACAATGAGCAGTTCTTC

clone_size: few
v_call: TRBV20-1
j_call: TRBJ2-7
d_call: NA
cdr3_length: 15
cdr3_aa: CSARSPAGSSYEQYF
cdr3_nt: TGCAGTGCTAGATCGCCGGCAGGGAGCTCCTACGAGCAGTACTTC

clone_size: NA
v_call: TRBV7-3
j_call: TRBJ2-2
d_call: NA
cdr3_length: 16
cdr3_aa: CASSLTWGRSTGELFF
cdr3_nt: TGTGCCAGCAGCTTAACATGGGGGCGGTCTACCGGGGAGCTGTTTTTT

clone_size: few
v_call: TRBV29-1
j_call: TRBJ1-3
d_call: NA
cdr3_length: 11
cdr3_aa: CSVNSGNTIYF
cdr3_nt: TGCAGCGTAAACTCTGGAAACACCATATATTTT

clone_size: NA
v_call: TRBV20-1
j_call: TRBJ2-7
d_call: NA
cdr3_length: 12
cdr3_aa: CSAQGFAYEQYF
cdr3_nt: TGCAGTGCTCAGGGATTTGCCTACGAGCAGTACTTC

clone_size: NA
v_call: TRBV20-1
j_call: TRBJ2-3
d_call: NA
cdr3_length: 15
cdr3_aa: CSASAQDLYADTQYF
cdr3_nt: TGCAGTGCTAGTGCACAGGACCTATACGCGGATACGCAGTATTTT

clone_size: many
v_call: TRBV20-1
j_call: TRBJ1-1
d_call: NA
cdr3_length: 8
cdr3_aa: CSASEAFF
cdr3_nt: TGCAGTGCATCTGAAGCTTTCTTT

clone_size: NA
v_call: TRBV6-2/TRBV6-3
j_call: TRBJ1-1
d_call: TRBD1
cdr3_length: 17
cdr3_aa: CASSYWIYRGLDTEAFF
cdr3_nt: TGTGCCAGCAGTTACTGGATTTACAGGGGGCTGGACACTGAAGCTTTCTTT

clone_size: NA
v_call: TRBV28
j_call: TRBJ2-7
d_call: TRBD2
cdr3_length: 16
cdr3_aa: CASSFVRASGSYEQYF
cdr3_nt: TGTGCCAGCAGTTTCGTCCGGGCTAGCGGGAGTTACGAGCAGTACTTC

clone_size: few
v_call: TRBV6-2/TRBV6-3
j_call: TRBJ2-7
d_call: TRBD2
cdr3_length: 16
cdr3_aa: CASSYLGGSVPYEQYF
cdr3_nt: TGTGCCAGCAGTTACCTAGGCGGGAGTGTTCCCTACGAGCAGTACTTC

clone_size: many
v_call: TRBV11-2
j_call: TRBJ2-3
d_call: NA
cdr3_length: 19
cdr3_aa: CASSLEEWHRDFQADTQYF
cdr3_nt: TGTGCCAGCAGCTTAGAGGAATGGCACAGGGATTTTCAGGCAGATACGCAGTATTTT

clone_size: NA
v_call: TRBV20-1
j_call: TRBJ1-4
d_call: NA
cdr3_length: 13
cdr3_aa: CSATATTNEKLFF
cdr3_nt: TGCAGTGCTACTGCTACAACTAATGAAAAACTGTTTTTT

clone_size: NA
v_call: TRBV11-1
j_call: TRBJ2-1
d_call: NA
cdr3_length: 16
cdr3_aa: CASSPVWGRGSNEQFF
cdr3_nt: TGTGCCAGCAGCCCCGTTTGGGGGAGAGGTAGCAATGAGCAGTTCTTC

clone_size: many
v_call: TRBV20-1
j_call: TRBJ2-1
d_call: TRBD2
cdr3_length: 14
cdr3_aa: CSTSAGGNYNEQFF
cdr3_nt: TGCAGTACCTCCGCGGGAGGGAACTACAATGAGCAGTTCTTC

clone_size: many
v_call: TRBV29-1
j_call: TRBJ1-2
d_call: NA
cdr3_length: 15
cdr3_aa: CSVEGWEGEDYGYTF
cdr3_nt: TGCAGCGTTGAAGGTTGGGAAGGAGAGGACTATGGCTACACCTTC

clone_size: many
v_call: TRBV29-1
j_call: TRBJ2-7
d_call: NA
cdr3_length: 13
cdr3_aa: CSVGRSVSYEQYF
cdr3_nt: TGCAGCGTTGGGCGGTCAGTCTCCTACGAGCAGTACTTC

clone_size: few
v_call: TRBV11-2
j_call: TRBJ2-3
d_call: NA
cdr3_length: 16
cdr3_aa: CASSSGLLGVPDTQYF
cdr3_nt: TGTGCCAGCAGCTCCGGATTACTGGGGGTCCCAGATACGCAGTATTTT

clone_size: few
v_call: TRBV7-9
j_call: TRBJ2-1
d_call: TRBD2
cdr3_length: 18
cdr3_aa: CASSTSGLAGVSYNEQFF
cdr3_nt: TGTGCCAGCAGCACCTCAGGACTAGCGGGAGTTTCGTACAATGAGCAGTTCTTC

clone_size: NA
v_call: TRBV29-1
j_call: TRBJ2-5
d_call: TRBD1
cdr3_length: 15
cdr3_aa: CSALRQGASQETQYF
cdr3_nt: TGCAGCGCTCTGCGACAGGGGGCGTCTCAAGAGACCCAGTACTTC

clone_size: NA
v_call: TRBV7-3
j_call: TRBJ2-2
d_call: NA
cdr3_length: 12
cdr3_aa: CASSYHTGELFF
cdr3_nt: TGTGCCAGCAGCTACCACACCGGGGAGCTGTTTTTT

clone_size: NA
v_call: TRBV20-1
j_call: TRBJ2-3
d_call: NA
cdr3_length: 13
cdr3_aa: CSARVSAVDTQYF
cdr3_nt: TGCAGTGCTAGAGTTAGCGCCGTAGATACGCAGTATTTT

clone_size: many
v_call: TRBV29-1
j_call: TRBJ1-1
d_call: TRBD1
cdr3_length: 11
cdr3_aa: CSGGQDLEAFF
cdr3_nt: TGCAGCGGCGGACAGGACCTTGAAGCTTTCTTT

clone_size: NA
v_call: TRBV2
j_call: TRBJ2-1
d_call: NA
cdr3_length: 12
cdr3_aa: CASRFTYNEQFF
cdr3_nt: TGTGCCAGCAGGTTTACCTACAATGAGCAGTTCTTC

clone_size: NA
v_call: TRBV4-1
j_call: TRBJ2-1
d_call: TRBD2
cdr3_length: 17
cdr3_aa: CASSQDGGLESYNEQFF
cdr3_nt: TGCGCCAGCAGCCAAGATGGGGGACTAGAATCCTACAATGAGCAGTTCTTC

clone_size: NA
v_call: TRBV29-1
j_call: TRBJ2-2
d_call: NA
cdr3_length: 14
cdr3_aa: CSVRGTANTGELFF
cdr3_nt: TGCAGCGTGAGGGGGACGGCGAACACCGGGGAGCTGTTTTTT

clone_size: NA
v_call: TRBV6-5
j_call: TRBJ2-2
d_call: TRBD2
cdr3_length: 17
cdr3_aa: CASSYSEGGRLTGELFF
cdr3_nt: TGTGCCAGCAGTTACTCGGAGGGCGGGAGGCTTACCGGGGAGCTGTTTTTT

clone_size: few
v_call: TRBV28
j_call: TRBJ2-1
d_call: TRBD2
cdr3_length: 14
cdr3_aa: CASSFSGRGNEQFF
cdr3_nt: TGTGCCAGCAGTTTCAGCGGGAGAGGGAATGAGCAGTTCTTC